Below, 22 T cell receptor beta chains from the same sample are listed, as sequenced in a study of blood T cell repertoires in COVID-19. Sequenced by immunoSEQ multiplex PCR; TCRdb stores in-frame clones only, minus some. The sample contains roughly 250,000 clones, over 75% of which appear only once. Input material: PBMCs or T cells enriched from blood (not recorded which). These receptors originate from a woman in her 30s who had recovered from COVID-19.

This chain joins TRBV3-1 (or the pseudogene TRBV3-2) and TRBJ1-5, with TRBD1 identical over 12 bases. Per the germline V gene, CDR1 is LGHDT and CDR2 is YNNKEL (reference sequence). After removal of 3 bases from V and 4 bases from J, the junction contained 1 base not matched to a gene. This CDR3 spans 15 amino acids. CDR3 protein: CASSQGQGANQPQHF. The CDR3 DNA follows: TGTGCCAGCAGCCAGGGACAGGGGGCGAATCAGCCCCAGCATTTT.

The genes are TRBV5-1 and TRBJ2-2; D unresolved. The length of the CDR3 is 12 residues. V was cut by 7 bases and J by 2 bases, with 6 bases left in between. Germline-derived CDR1 and CDR2 are SGHRS and YFSETQ. The CDR3 DNA is TGCGCCAGCTTCCAAAACACCGGGGAGCTGTTTTTT. This translates into CASFQNTGELFF.

The chain joins TRBV25-1 to TRBJ1-6, with 7 bases fitting TRBD1. The CDR3 covers 14 residues. V shed 6 bases and J 7 bases; nucleotides not matched to a gene: 6. Germline-derived CDR1 and CDR2 are MGHDK and SYGVNS. The CDR3, as DNA: TGTGCCAGCAGAAAAGGACAGGCGAATTCACCCCTCCACTTT. Translation gives CASRKGQANSPLHF.

This chain uses TRBV5-4 with TRBJ1-1; D possibly corresponds to TRBD1 (6 bases). V lost 4 bases and J 2 bases, leaving 18 bases between the germline ends. From germline, CDR1 is SGHNT and CDR2 YYREEE (reference sequence). This CDR3 contains 16 residues. The CDR3 spells CASSQRTGSINTEAFF. The CDR3 DNA reads as TGTGCCAGCAGCCAACGAACAGGGTCGATAAACACTGAAGCTTTCTTT.

The chain uses TRBV20-1 and TRBJ2-3; D is possibly TRBD1 (5 bases). Germline V gene lookup returns CDR1 DFQATT and CDR2 SNEGSKA (reference sequence). Deletions cut 3 bases from V and 6 bases from J, with 10 bases between. This CDR3 contains 12 residues. CDR3 bases: TGCAGTGCTAGTCCCAGGGCTGATACGCAGTATTTT. Protein product: CSASPRADTQYF.

This chain uses TRBV10-3 with TRBJ2-1; perhaps TRBD1 as D (6 bases). This CDR3 has 14 amino acids. In germline, CDR1 is ENHRY, CDR2 SYGVKD. V was trimmed by 2 bases and J by 10 bases, leaving 15 bases between them. CDR3 bases: TGTGCCATCAGTGAGGGTCGAGGGGACATCGAGCAGTTCTTC. Amino acids: CAISEGRGDIEQFF.

The chain joins TRBV6-1 to TRBJ2-2; TRBD2 might be the D (6 bases). Trimming removed 1 base at V and 6 bases at J, with 9 bases between. This CDR3 region has 14 residues. Germline V gene data show CDR1 as MNHNS and CDR2 as SASEGT. CDR3 nucleotide sequence: TGTGCCAGCAGTGAAGGCCTAGCGTCCGGGGAGCTGTTTTTT. This gives the protein CASSEGLASGELFF.

This chain uses TRBV2 with TRBJ2-1, with D maybe TRBD2 (6 bases). This CDR3 has 13 amino acids. Trimming took 4 bases from V and 5 from J, leaving 9 bases between them. CDR1 is SNHLY and CDR2 is FYNNEI in the germline V gene. Here the CDR3 reads CASSGREDNEQFF. Written as DNA, the CDR3 is TGTGCCAGCAGTGGCAGGGAGGACAATGAGCAGTTCTTC.

This chain joins TRBV2 and TRBJ1-6; 8 nucleotides line up with TRBD1. Germline V gene lookup returns CDR1 SNHLY and CDR2 FYNNEI. CDR3 size: 14 residues. V shed 4 bases and J 5 bases; nucleotides not matched to a gene: 1. CDR3 amino acids: CASSATGDNSPLHF. The CDR3 DNA reads TGTGCCAGCAGTGCGACAGGGGATAATTCACCCCTCCACTTT.

J is TRBJ2-1 and V is TRBV6-4, with D maybe TRBD2 (5 bases). Germline V CDR1 and CDR2: MRHNA, SNTAGT. V was cut by 4 bases and J by 4 bases, with 11 bases left in between. The CDR3 is made up of 14 amino acids. CDR3 loop: CASSANGEYNEQFF. The CDR3 nucleotides are TGTGCCAGCAGTGCTAACGGGGAGTACAATGAGCAGTTCTTC.

DNA of the CDR3: TGTGCCAGCAGTCCAGGGGGCATAGCTAATGAAAAACTGTTTTTT. Amino acids: CASSPGGIANEKLFF. The chain recombines TRBV4-2 with TRBJ1-4; 8 bases are a match to TRBD1. The V and J ends lost 6 bases and 3 bases, in that order; junction bases with no gene match: 6. This CDR3 has 15 amino acids. Per the germline V gene, CDR1 is LGHNA and CDR2 is YNFKEQ.

This sequence joins TRBV27 and TRBJ1-2; unclear D gene. V shed 6 bases and J shed 8 bases, with 16 bases lying between them. The CDR3 has 13 amino acids. Germline CDR1 reads MNHEY; CDR2 reads SMNVEV (reference sequence). The CDR3 region is CASSPRPTVGYTF. The CDR3 coding sequence is TGTGCCAGCAGCCCGAGGCCCACCGTCGGCTACACCTTC.

This sequence joins TRBV6-4 and TRBJ2-5, with 7 positions matching TRBD1. CDR1 is MRHNA, CDR2 SNTAGT, per germline. Trimming took 3 bases from V and 0 from J; bases not matched to a gene: 4. The CDR3 spans 15 residues. The CDR3 loop is CASSEQDRYQETQYF. CDR3 bases: TGTGCCAGCAGTGAGCAGGACAGGTACCAAGAGACCCAGTACTTC.

Turning to this clone: The sample carries other DNA sequences with the same CDR3. The CDR3 nucleotides are TGTGCCAGCAGTTTAGGGCGGAACACTGAAGCTTTCTTT. It codes for CASSLGRNTEAFF. J is TRBJ1-1 and V is TRBV28, with unresolved D. Trimming removed 2 bases at V and 1 base at J, with 5 bases between. The length of the CDR3 is 13 residues. CDR1 and CDR2 (germline): MDHEN, SYDVKM.

The V and J genes are TRBV29-1 and TRBJ2-3, with 10 positions matching TRBD1. Germline V lookup: CDR1 SQVTM, CDR2 ANQGSEA. Trimming removed 7 bases from V and 0 bases from J; junction bases left unmatched: 4. The CDR3 is 14 residues long. CDR3 bases: TGCAGCGGGGACAGGGGAGGAAGCACAGATACGCAGTATTTT. Translated, it gives CSGDRGGSTDTQYF.

The J gene is TRBJ2-1, the V gene TRBV28, with TRBD2 identical over 8 bases. The CDR3 sequence is 15 residues long. V was pared by 6 bases and J by 2 bases, with 6 bases of the junction left unmatched. CDR1 is MDHEN, CDR2 SYDVKM, per germline. CDR3 sequence: CASSYGGATYNEQFF. CDR3 nucleotide sequence: TGTGCCAGCAGCTACGGGGGGGCGACCTACAATGAGCAGTTCTTC.

This rearrangement joins TRBV6-1 to TRBJ2-1, with a tentative D call TRBD2 (6 bases). This CDR3 is built from 16 residues. The V end was cut by 4 bases, the J end by 6 bases, with 19 bases between. CDR1 MNHNS and CDR2 SASEGT come from the germline V gene. The CDR3 region has the DNA TGTGCCAGCAGTGGGCAGACTAGGGGTCTTAGCAATGAGCAGTTCTTC. Amino acids: CASSGQTRGLSNEQFF.

The chain joins TRBV25-1 to TRBJ1-2; a possible D gene is TRBD1 (5 bases). Trimming stripped 7 bases from V and 4 bases from J, with 22 bases between. Germline V gene data show CDR1 as MGHDK and CDR2 as SYGVNS. CDR3 length equals 16 residues. Here the CDR3 reads CASTNGGDNGIYGYTF. CDR3 nucleotides: TGTGCCAGCACCAACGGGGGTGACAATGGAATCTATGGCTACACCTTC.

The rearrangement uses TRBV15 and TRBJ2-1, with 8 positions matching TRBD1. Germline trimming cut 1 base from V and 5 bases from J; bases unmatched to any gene: 4. CDR3 length: 15 residues. The germline gives CDR1 LNHNV, CDR2 YYDKDF (reference sequence). The CDR3: CATSRGWGQDNEQFF. In DNA, the CDR3 is TGTGCCACCAGCAGAGGTTGGGGACAGGACAATGAGCAGTTCTTC.

The chain combines TRBV5-6 with TRBJ2-5; 7 nucleotides align to TRBD2. Per germline, CDR1 SGHDT and CDR2 YYEEEE. The CDR3 consists of 14 residues. Germline trimming cut 4 bases from V and 2 bases from J; bases unmatched to any gene: 5. CDR3 sequence: CASSLGLEQETQYF. The CDR3 coding sequence is TGTGCCAGCAGCCTAGGACTAGAACAAGAGACCCAGTACTTC.

This chain joins TRBV2 and TRBJ1-1; possibly TRBD1 for D (5 bases). The CDR3 is 12 residues long. Germline V CDR1 and CDR2: SNHLY, FYNNEI. Trimming removed 6 bases from V and 7 bases from J, with 12 bases in between. The CDR3 nucleotides read TGTGCCAGCAGGGGGACTGGCCTTGAAGCTTTCTTT. Its translation: CASRGTGLEAFF.

This clone came up a few times. The V call is TRBV28, the J call TRBJ1-3; 7 nucleotides line up with TRBD1. Germline V gives CDR1 MDHEN, CDR2 SYDVKM. V lost 5 bases and J lost 1; bases outside the gene matches: 2. The CDR3 has 14 residues. The CDR3 DNA follows: TGTGCCAGCAGTCCGACAGGGTCTGGAAACACCATATATTTT. Its protein is CASSPTGSGNTIYF.